One and the same sample provided the 5 T cell receptor beta chains below, sequenced in a study of cytomegalovirus exposure and HLA in healthy donors. PCR involved 60 Vbeta and 13 Jbeta primers. TCRdb's copy holds only in-frame clones and misses some; the assay was immunoSEQ multiplex PCR. The data contain roughly 140,000 clones, 65% to 85% of them seen just once; the ten biggest clones take up approximately 3.6%. The sequenced material came from PBMCs. The receptors were sampled from a male donor in good health and CMV-seronegative.

This chain connects TRBV6-6 to TRBJ2-7; 8 bases map to TRBD1. J gave up 2 bases and V 5 bases, and 5 bases lay outside the gene matches. The length of the CDR3 is 14 residues. Germline V gives CDR1 MNHNY, CDR2 SVGAGI (reference sequence). CDR3 sequence reads: CASSPRQGPYEQYF. CDR3 nucleotide sequence: TGTGCCAGCAGTCCCCGACAGGGGCCCTACGAGCAGTACTTC.

The table lists this clone with a count of one. This chain uses TRBV4-2 with TRBJ2-7, with 8 nucleotides matching TRBD2. This CDR3 is 16 amino acids long. Germline CDR1 and CDR2: LGHNA and YNFKEQ. V lost 0 bases, J lost 2 bases, and 6 bases stayed unmatched. The CDR3 DNA reads TGTGCCAGCAGCCAAGAGCCGCTAGCGGGCCCCTACGAGCAGTACTTC. This encodes CASSQEPLAGPYEQYF.

The rearrangement uses TRBV28 and TRBJ2-7; 10 bases align to TRBD2. J lost 6 bases, V lost 5 bases, and 10 bases had no gene match. Germline assignment: CDR1 MDHEN and CDR2 SYDVKM. The CDR3 is 15 amino acids. CDR3 in DNA: TGTGCCAGCAGTCCCGAAGCGGGAGGGCCTTTCGAGCAGTACTTC. Its translation: CASSPEAGGPFEQYF.

This clone was seen more than once but under ten times. The chain couples TRBV4-1 to TRBJ2-7; 12 nucleotides agree with TRBD2. The CDR3 has 19 amino acids. Trimming took 3 bases from V and 3 from J; bases not matched to a gene: 15. Germline CDR1 MGHRA, CDR2 YSYEKL. The CDR3 DNA reads as TGCGCCAGCAGCCACGGCCAGACTAGCGGGGGTGCGAGGAGCTACGAGCAGTACTTC. Protein product: CASSHGQTSGGARSYEQYF.

CDR3 sequence reads: CATSRVRQGILEAFF. The CDR3 bases are TGTGCCACCAGCAGAGTTAGACAGGGGATTCTGGAAGCTTTCTTT. The rearrangement links TRBV15 to TRBJ1-1; TRBD1 matches at 8 bases. In germline, CDR1 is LNHNV, CDR2 YYDKDF (reference sequence). The junction had 9 bases not matched to a gene; V was cut back by 1 base and J by 8 bases. CDR3 size: 15 residues.